This T cell receptor (beta chain) was recovered during a study of graft-versus-host responses after intestinal transplantation. V gave up 0 bases and J gave up 2 bases, with 9 bases separating them. Germline V CDR1 and CDR2: SGHKS, YYEKEE (reference sequence). The CDR3 is 14 residues long. Findings and limits, study-wide: Peak GvH clone levels in circulation were associated with early post-transplant HvG declines.

TCRdb's copy holds only in-frame clones and misses some; the assay was immunoSEQ multiplex PCR. The sample includes some 90,000 clones, under 90% of them seen just once. On this clone: What it recognizes is unknown.

The rearrangement joins TRBV5-5 to TRBJ2-7; D remains ambiguous. The source was unstimulated CD4+ T cells sorted from spleen or lymph node cells, collected before intestinal transplant. The receptor's source is a human donor who received an intestinal transplant. CDR3 DNA: TGTGCCAGCAGCTTGGGGGCAGAGACCTACGAGCAGTACTTC. It yields the protein CASSLGAETYEQYF.